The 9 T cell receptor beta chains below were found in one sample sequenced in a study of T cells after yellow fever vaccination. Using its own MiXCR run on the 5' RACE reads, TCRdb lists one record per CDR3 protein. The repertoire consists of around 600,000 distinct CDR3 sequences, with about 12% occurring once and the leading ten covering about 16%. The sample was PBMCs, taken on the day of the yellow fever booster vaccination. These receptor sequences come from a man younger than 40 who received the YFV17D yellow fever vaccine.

This chain's CDR3 is CASSLKAGGPYEQYF. The CDR3 DNA is TGTGCCAGCAGCCTTAAGGCGGGAGGGCCATACGAGCAGTACTTC. The gene calls are TRBV28 and TRBJ2-7; 9 nucleotides match TRBD2. The CDR3 loop spans 15 amino acids. V shed 6 bases and J 4 bases; nucleotides not matched to a gene: 10. Germline CDR1 is MDHEN and CDR2 is SYDVKM. The complete variable domain, with remaining parts taken from reference TRBV28 and TRBJ2-7, reads DVKVTQSSRYLVKRTGEKVFLECVQDMDHENMFWYRQDPGLGLRLIYFSYDVKMKEKGDIPEGYSVSREKKERFSLILESASTNQTSMYLCASSLKAGGPYEQYFGPGTRLTVT.

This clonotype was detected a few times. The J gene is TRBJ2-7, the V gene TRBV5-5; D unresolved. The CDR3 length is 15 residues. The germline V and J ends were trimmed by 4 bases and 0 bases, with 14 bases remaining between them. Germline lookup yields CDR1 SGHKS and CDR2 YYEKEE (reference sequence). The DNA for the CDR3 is TGTGCCAGCAGCCCCGAGGCGATTAGCTCCTACGAGCAGTACTTC. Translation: CASSPEAISSYEQYF.

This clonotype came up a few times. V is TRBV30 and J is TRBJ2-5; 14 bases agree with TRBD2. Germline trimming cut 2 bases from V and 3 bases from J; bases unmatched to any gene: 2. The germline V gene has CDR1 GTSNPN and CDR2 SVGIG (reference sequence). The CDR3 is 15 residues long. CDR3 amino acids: CAWSPTSGREETQYF. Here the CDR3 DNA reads TGTGCCTGGAGTCCGACTAGCGGGAGGGAAGAGACCCAGTACTTC. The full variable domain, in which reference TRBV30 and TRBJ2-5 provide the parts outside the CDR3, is SQTIHQWPATLVQPVGSPLSLECTVEGTSNPNLYWYRQAAGRGLQLLFYSVGIGQISSEVPQNLSASRPQDRQFILSSKKLLLSDSGFYLCAWSPTSGREETQYFGPGTRLLVL.

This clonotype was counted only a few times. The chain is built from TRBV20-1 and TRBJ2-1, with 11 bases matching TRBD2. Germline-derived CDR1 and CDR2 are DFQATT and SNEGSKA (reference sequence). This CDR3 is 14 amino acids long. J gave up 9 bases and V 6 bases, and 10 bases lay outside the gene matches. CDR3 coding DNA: TGCAGTGCCGCCGGGACTAGCGGTTATGGTGAGCAGTTCTTC. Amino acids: CSAAGTSGYGEQFF.

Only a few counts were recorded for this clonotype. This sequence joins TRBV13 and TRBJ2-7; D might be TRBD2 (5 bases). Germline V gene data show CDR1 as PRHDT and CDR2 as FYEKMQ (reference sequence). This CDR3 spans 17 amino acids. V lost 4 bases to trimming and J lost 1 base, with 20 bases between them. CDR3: CASSYGLSKGFSYEQYF. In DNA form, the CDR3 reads TGTGCCAGCAGCTACGGACTCAGCAAAGGATTTTCCTACGAGCAGTACTTC.

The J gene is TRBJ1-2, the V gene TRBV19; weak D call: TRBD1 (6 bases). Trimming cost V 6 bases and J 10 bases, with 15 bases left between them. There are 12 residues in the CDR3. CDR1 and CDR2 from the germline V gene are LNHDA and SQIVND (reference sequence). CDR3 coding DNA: TGTGCCAGTAGCCCTGAGGAGGGGGACTACACCTTC. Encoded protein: CASSPEEGDYTF. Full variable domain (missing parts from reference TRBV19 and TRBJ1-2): DGGITQSPKYLFRKEGQNVTLSCEQNLNHDAMYWYRQDPGQGLRLIYYSQIVNDFQKGDIAEGYSVSREKKESFPLTVTSAQKNPTAFYLCASSPEEGDYTFGSGTRLTVV.

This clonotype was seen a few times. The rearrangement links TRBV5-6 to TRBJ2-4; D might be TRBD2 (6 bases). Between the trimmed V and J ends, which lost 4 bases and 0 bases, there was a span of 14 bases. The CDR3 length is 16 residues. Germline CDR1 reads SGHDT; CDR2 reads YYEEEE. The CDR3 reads CASSPIAERAKNIQYF. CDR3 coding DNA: TGTGCCAGCAGCCCTATAGCGGAGAGAGCCAAAAACATTCAGTACTTC.

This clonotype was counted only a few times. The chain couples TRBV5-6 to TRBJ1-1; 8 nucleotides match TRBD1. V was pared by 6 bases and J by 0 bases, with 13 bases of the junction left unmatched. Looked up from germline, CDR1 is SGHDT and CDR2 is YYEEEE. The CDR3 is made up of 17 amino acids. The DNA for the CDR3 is TGTGCCAGCACCGACTCCGGGACAGGCAACATGAACACTGAAGCTTTCTTT. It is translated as CASTDSGTGNMNTEAFF. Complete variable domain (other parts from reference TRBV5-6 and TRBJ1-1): DAGVTQSPTHLIKTRGQQVTLRCSPKSGHDTVSWYQQALGQGPQFIFQYYEEEERQRGNFPDRFSGHQFPNYSSELNVNALLLGDSALYLCASTDSGTGNMNTEAFFGQGTRLTVV.

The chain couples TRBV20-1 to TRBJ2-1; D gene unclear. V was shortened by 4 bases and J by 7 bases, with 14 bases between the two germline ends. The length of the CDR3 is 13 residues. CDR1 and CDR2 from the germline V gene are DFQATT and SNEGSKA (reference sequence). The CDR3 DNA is TGCAGTGCTAATGCACTCGCGTTGAATGAGCAGTTCTTC. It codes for CSANALALNEQFF.